The clone carrying this TCR beta chain was recorded a few times. Its antigen is not identified. The data stem from a study of human T cells and chemical hapten exposure. Indicated time point: patch test 1, 2 weeks after DPC sensitization. Noted treatment: therapeutic diphenylcyclopropenone sensitization with weekly scalp DPC. TCRdb used MiXCR to reprocess the RACE reads, holding one entry per CDR3 protein. The sample contains 150,000 to 200,000 distinct CDR3 sequences, roughly 15% of which appear only once. Study-wide results and caveats: Patch test score rose with PT1 expanded TCR count, significant at thresholds 8, 16 and 32, not 4.

With V trimmed by 5 bases and J by 4 bases, 17 bases remained unmatched. Germline V gene lookup returns CDR1 SGHAT and CDR2 FQNNGV. The CDR3 covers 18 residues. V usage is TRBV11-2 and J usage is TRBJ2-3; 8 bases line up with TRBD2. The sequence was collected from a woman aged 25 to 39 with alopecia areata. Some clones in this sample may be carry-over from other donors' samples. The sequences come from whole blood, collected in connection with sensitization to the hapten diphenylcyclopropenone (DPC). CDR3 bases: TGTGCCAGCAGCCCGTTTATCCCCGGGGGAGCGGGGGCAGATACGCAGTATTTT. Translation: CASSPFIPGGAGADTQYF.